This T cell receptor (beta chain) was sequenced during a study of OX40 agonist ivuxolimab in advanced cancers. Looking at the study overall: Partial responses occurred in three patients (one hepatocellular carcinoma, two cutaneous melanoma). Study-level points and caveats: At 0.1 to 3.0 mg/kg and by week 6, CD4+ and CD8+ T cells in the blood had expanded clonally. It was also the case that some nonresponders had low normalized T-cell clonal expansion. The antigens recognized by the expanded peripheral T cells, that is their antigen specificity, were not determined.

Measured with immunoSEQ multiplex PCR; TCRdb has only the in-frame clones, and not every one. This sample yields some 90,000 clones, of which about 90% are seen a single time; roughly 4% belongs to the top ten. This CDR3 is built from 15 residues. Germline assignment: CDR1 SGHTA and CDR2 FQGNSA. Unmatched junction bases numbered 3, after V lost 2 bases and J lost 1 base. About this clone: What it binds is unknown.

The chain joins TRBV7-2 to TRBJ1-1; 8 bases are a match to TRBD1. This clonotype originated in an adult with an advanced solid tumor such as melanoma, head and neck, liver or kidney cancer. The sample here was CD4+ or CD8+ T cells sorted from blood, taken in a trial of the OX40 agonist ivuxolimab. Here the CDR3 DNA reads TGTGCCAGCAGCTTACAGGGGGCGGCGAACACTGAAGCTTTCTTT. Its protein product is CASSLQGAANTEAFF.